These T cell receptor beta chains were read from a single sample in a study of immune characterization of retroperitoneal liposarcoma. TCRdb re-derived calls from the PCR reads in MiXCR, one entry per CDR3 protein. The table records under 11,000 distinct CDR3 sequences, 40% to 55% of them present only once. What was sequenced was tumor tissue. Receptors were obtained from a female donor with retroperitoneal liposarcoma. Each CDR3 is given with its conserved first and last residue. D genes are given only for firm matches. Only part of the rows carry a size: once, few, many, or a class if the clone is expanded.

j_call clone_size v_call d_call cdr3_aa cdr3_nt
TRBJ2-3 . TRBV6-4 TRBD2 CASSEAGDSTDTQYF TGTGCCAGCAGTGAGGCGGGAGACTCCACAGATACGCAGTATTTT
TRBJ2-3 few TRBV12-3/TRBV12-4 TRBD1 CASSPGTGASTDTQYF TGTGCCAGCAGCCCCGGGACAGGAGCTAGCACAGATACGCAGTATTTT
TRBJ1-6 few TRBV6-1 . CASSYGQVGSPLHF TGTGCCAGCAGTTACGGGCAGGTGGGATCACCCCTCCACTTT
TRBJ2-1 once TRBV3-1 TRBD2 CASSQGLAGEPEQFF TGTGCCAGCAGCCAAGGGCTAGCGGGGGAGCCTGAGCAGTTCTTC
TRBJ2-1 . TRBV7-6 . CASRPDREETQFF TGTGCCAGCAGGCCAGACAGAGAAGAGACCCAGTTCTTC
TRBJ2-1 few TRBV27 TRBD1 CASSPRDSFNEQFF TGTGCCAGCAGTCCCCGGGACAGTTTTAATGAGCAGTTCTTC
TRBJ2-6 few TRBV27 . CASSFRGTLGNVLTF TGTGCCAGCAGTTTTCGGGGGACTTTAGGAAACGTCCTGACTTTC
TRBJ2-1 . TRBV6-1 TRBD2 CATTGTSLNEQFF TGTGCCACCACCGGGACTAGTTTGAATGAGCAGTTCTTC
TRBJ2-7 . TRBV7-8 . CASSPLGGVGGYEQYF TGTGCCAGCAGCCCCTTAGGGGGAGTGGGCGGGTATGAGCAGTACTTC
TRBJ2-7 . TRBV6-6 . CASSPSTRSYNEQYF TGTGCCAGCAGTCCGTCTACTCGCTCCTACAATGAGCAGTACTTC
TRBJ2-5 . TRBV6-8 TRBD2 CASSYRGEKAGGGNEQYF TGTGCCAGCAGTTACCGGGGGGAGAAAGCGGGGGGGGGCAATGAGCAGTACTTC
TRBJ2-1 medium-sized TRBV12-3/TRBV12-4 . CASSLAPGAGGETQFF TGTGCCAGCAGTTTAGCCCCCGGGGCCGGTGGAGAGACCCAGTTCTTC
TRBJ2-2 . TRBV12-3/TRBV12-4 . CASRGGGADTGELFF TGTGCCAGCAGGGGGGGGGGCGCGGACACCGGGGAGCTGTTTTTT
TRBJ2-7 . TRBV10-3 TRBD1 CAIGGTGLREQYF TGTGCCATCGGTGGGACAGGGTTGCGCGAGCAGTACTTC
TRBJ2-7 . TRBV6-1 . CASSGHNGDERPSSYEQYF TGTGCCAGCAGTGGCCACAACGGGGATGAGCGGCCATCCTCCTACGAGCAGTACTTC
TRBJ2-7 once TRBV6-4 TRBD2 CASSPLAGENNEQYF TGTGCCAGCAGCCCCCTAGCGGGAGAAAACAATGAGCAGTACTTC
TRBJ2-7 . TRBV10-1 . CASSEVFSASSYEQYF TGCGCCAGCAGTGAGGTTTTTTCGGCGAGCTCCTACGAGCAGTACTTC
TRBJ2-7 medium-sized TRBV6-1 . CASKSASKREQYF TGTGCCAGCAAAAGCGCCTCTAAGCGGGAGCAGTACTTC
TRBJ1-1 once TRBV10-3 . CDISERPGDTEAFF TGTGACATCAGTGAGAGACCAGGGGACACTGAAGCTTTCTTT
TRBJ1-5 . TRBV6-1 . CASSDSGNNQPQHF TGTGCCAGCAGCGACAGCGGTAACAATCAGCCCCAGCATTTT
TRBJ2-1 few TRBV10-1 TRBD1 CASSLQGGMGEQFF TGCGCCAGCAGTCTACAGGGGGGCATGGGTGAGCAGTTCTTC
TRBJ2-5 . TRBV7-8 . CASTGGNEQYF TGTGCCAGCACCGGAGGGAATGAGCAGTACTTC
TRBJ2-3 few TRBV6-6 . CASSYSGTDTQYF TGTGCCAGCAGTTACAGCGGCACAGATACGCAGTATTTT
TRBJ2-1 . TRBV7-2 . CASSRRQNYEQFF TGTGCCAGCAGCCGGCGACAGAACTACGAGCAGTTCTTC
TRBJ2-3 . TRBV7-6 . CASSSRGGWNTDTQYF TGTGCCAGCAGCTCCCGGGGCGGGTGGAATACAGATACGCAGTATTTT
TRBJ2-1 . TRBV7-2 TRBD1 CATSGRGTNEQFF TGTGCCACAAGCGGCAGGGGGACCAATGAGCAGTTCTTC
TRBJ2-5 few TRBV6-1 TRBD2 CASRGGLAGGRWETQYF TGTGCCAGCAGAGGGGGACTAGCGGGAGGCCGGTGGGAGACCCAGTACTTC